A selection of T cell receptor beta chains follows, all from one sample in a study of shared clonotypes between healthy human individuals. The table came from immunoSEQ multiplex PCR; TCRdb's copy has only in-frame clones and leaves some out. This table holds about 2.2 million clones, 80% to 95% found once. The source material was naive CD8+ T cells from PBMCs. All receptors come from a man younger than 35 in good health. Some clones in this sample may be carry-over from other donors' samples. Each CDR3 is given without its conserved first and last residue. A D gene is named only where the DNA matches it firmly. Part of the rows lack a size; the others show once, few, many or a class for expanded clones.

- TRBV11-2 TRBD2 ASSLDDVSGRLYNEQF
- TRBV28 - ASSLQGSTEAF
- TRBV29-1 - SVGGFRDRFYEQY
- TRBV27 - ASSFRGRGTEAF
- TRBV5-4 - ASSGTPVGEQF
- TRBV9 - ASSDGLQDTQY
- TRBV7-2 - ASSLIGSSYNEQF
- TRBV5-6 - ASSLYGDEQF
- TRBV7-9 - ASSIATPGVYEQY
- TRBV9 TRBD1 ASSVGGRGSNYGYT
- TRBV9 TRBD1 ASSATGEGTTNEKLF
- TRBV27 - ASSLRQDQPQH
once TRBV28 - ASSFITDSYEQY
- TRBV10-1 TRBD2 ARGTSGLETQY
- TRBV7-6 - ASSPPGYGYT
- TRBV9 - ASSVQGRQETQY
once TRBV6-5 TRBD1 ASSTRQGTHEQY
- TRBV5-6 TRBD1 ASSLSGQGYLRYGYT
- TRBV28 TRBD1 ASAKRGTAYGYT
- TRBV13 TRBD2 ASSLGTSDSYEQY
- TRBV7-8 TRBD2 ASSLVGTSAYEQY
- TRBV28 - ASSLRAYSNQPQH
- TRBV27 - ASSSSLGLAGANTGELF
- TRBV28 - ASTFIWGADEQF
- TRBV25-1 - ASSEPGGTGELF
- TRBV6-1 - ASSFTETSTDTQY
- TRBV4-1 TRBD2 ASSPGKTSGREETQY
- TRBV4-2 TRBD2 ASSQDQVWLAEGGKETQY
once TRBV5-8 TRBD1 ASSLFTRGLETQY
- TRBV4-1 TRBD1 ASSQRTGETSNQPQH
- TRBV2 TRBD1 ASSPHRGTNTEAF
- TRBV9 - ASSGEQTGPETQY
- TRBV19 - ASTNPPGSSSYNEQF
- TRBV2 TRBD2 ASRNLLAGEEYEQF
- TRBV18 - ASSPTSGGTGELF